These 18 T cell receptor beta chains came from one sample sequenced in a study of shared clonotypes between healthy human individuals. Data came from immunoSEQ multiplex PCR; TCRdb stores just in-frame clones and leaves some out. The sample consists of fewer than 850,000 clones, less than 95% of them appearing once. What was sequenced was memory CD8+ T cells from PBMCs. Subset defined: CD45RO+ cells pooled with CCR7-negative TemRA cells. The receptors shown here come from a man aged 18-30 years in good health. Some clones in this sample may be carry-over from other donors' samples.

The chain combines TRBV5-1 with TRBJ2-7; D call uncertain. The CDR3 has 13 amino acids. Germline V lookup: CDR1 SGHRS, CDR2 YFSETQ. The V and J ends lost 7 bases and 4 bases respectively, with 15 bases between them. The CDR3 region is CASRNGPEYEQYF. The CDR3 DNA reads TGCGCCAGCCGCAATGGCCCGGAATACGAGCAGTACTTC.

V usage is TRBV6-6 and J usage is TRBJ1-4; weak D call: TRBD1 (5 bases). V was cut by 2 bases and J by 3 bases, with 7 bases left in between. Looked up from germline, CDR1 is MNHNY and CDR2 is SVGAGI (reference sequence). The CDR3 length is 14 residues. The chain's CDR3 is CASSYQGPNEKLFF. Written as DNA, the CDR3 is TGTGCCAGCAGTTACCAGGGTCCTAATGAAAAACTGTTTTTT.

This clone turned up a few times. This chain links TRBV10-3 with TRBJ1-5; D uncertain. This CDR3 is 15 amino acids long. Germline V gene data show CDR1 as ENHRY and CDR2 as SYGVKD. The germline V and J ends were trimmed by 3 bases and 0 bases, with 9 bases remaining between them. CDR3 residues: CAISDSGNSNQPQHF. The CDR3 DNA follows: TGTGCCATCAGTGATTCAGGCAATAGCAATCAGCCCCAGCATTTT.

The V and J genes are TRBV28 and TRBJ2-7; TRBD1 agrees at 9 bases. The CDR3 is 15 residues long. The V segment lost 6 bases and the J segment 5 bases; nucleotides outside the gene matches: 11. Germline assignment: CDR1 MDHEN and CDR2 SYDVKM. CDR3 protein: CASSPNLGTGHEQYF. The CDR3 region has the DNA TGTGCCAGCAGCCCGAACCTAGGGACAGGGCACGAGCAGTACTTC.

The J gene is TRBJ2-1, the V gene TRBV14; 10 positions match TRBD2. Germline-derived CDR1 and CDR2 are SGHDN and FVKESK. V was clipped by 8 bases and J by 8 bases; unmatched bases: 18. This CDR3 contains 17 residues. The CDR3 region has the DNA TGTGCCAGCGGACTACTAGGAGCGGGAGGGCCGAGGTATGAGCAGTTCTTC. As protein: CASGLLGAGGPRYEQFF.

In its sample, this clone was seen a few times. V and J are TRBV7-3 and TRBJ2-7; maybe TRBD1 (6 bases). With 2 bases removed from V and 3 bases from J, the gap between germline ends came to 11 bases. Germline values: CDR1 SGHTA, CDR2 FQGTGA. This CDR3 is built from 14 residues. The CDR3 DNA reads as TGTGCCAGCAGCTTAGGGGCAGGGGACTACGAGCAGTACTTC. It specifies CASSLGAGDYEQYF.

The chain couples TRBV7-6 to TRBJ2-1, with 9 bases fitting TRBD2. The CDR3 runs to 17 residues. V lost 2 bases to trimming and J lost 3 bases; unmatched junction nucleotides: 8. Germline V gene lookup returns CDR1 SGHVS and CDR2 FNYEAQ. The CDR3 protein is CASSLRSSGTFYNEQFF. The CDR3 DNA reads TGTGCCAGCAGCTTAAGGTCTAGCGGGACGTTCTACAATGAGCAGTTCTTC. Drawing the rest from reference TRBV7-6 and TRBJ2-1, the complete variable domain is GAGVSQSPRYKVTKRGQDVALRCDPISGHVSLYWYRQALGQGPEFLTYFNYEAQQDKSGLPNDRFSAERPEGSISTLTIQRTEQRDSAMYRCASSLRSSGTFYNEQFFGPGTRLTVL.

A word on this clone: This may arise from a read error, as a much more abundant clone is one base away. The gene calls are TRBV6-5 and TRBJ2-3; D gene unclear. Germline CDR1 reads MNHEY; CDR2 reads SVGAGI. The CDR3 is made up of 15 amino acids. V shed 2 bases and J shed 0 bases, with 9 bases lying between them. As DNA, the CDR3 is TGTGCCAGCAGTTACGGGGTAGCTAGCACAGATACGCAGTATTTT. This sequence encodes CASSYGVASTDTQYF.

This sequence joins TRBV9 and TRBJ2-2; D call uncertain. Trimming took off 0 bases at V and 2 bases at J, with 14 bases between the two ends. The CDR3 runs 17 residues. Germline V gene sequence: CDR1 SGDLS, CDR2 YYNGEE. DNA of the CDR3: TGTGCCAGCAGCGTAGCTAAGGAGCGCTTTAACACCGGGGAGCTGTTTTTT. Protein sequence: CASSVAKERFNTGELFF.

For the CDR3, the DNA is TGTGCCAGCAGTTGGGCTAGCGGGTACAATGAGCAGTTCTTC. It is translated as CASSWASGYNEQFF. This chain links TRBV7-9 with TRBJ2-1; TRBD2 matches at 8 bases. The junction had 5 bases not matched to a gene; V was cut back by 6 bases and J by 4 bases. Germline CDR1 reads SEHNR; CDR2 reads FQNEAQ (reference sequence). There are 14 residues in the CDR3.

The gene calls are TRBV5-1 and TRBJ2-7; a weak D match, TRBD1 (6 bases). The V and J ends lost 4 bases and 0 bases respectively, with 14 bases between them. Germline values: CDR1 SGHRS, CDR2 YFSETQ. The CDR3 covers 15 residues. The CDR3 nucleotides are TGCGCCAGCAGCCTGACGGGACACGGCTCCTACGAGCAGTACTTC. Amino acid sequence: CASSLTGHGSYEQYF.

J is TRBJ1-5 and V is TRBV7-2; D is unresolved. Germline V gives CDR1 SGHTA, CDR2 FQGNSA. V was clipped by 2 bases and J by 6 bases, with 20 bases between them. CDR3 length: 17 residues. The CDR3 DNA reads TGTGCCAGCAGCTTAATCCCGCGAAGGTGGGGAGGTCAGCCCCAGCATTTT. Amino acids: CASSLIPRRWGGQPQHF.

CDR3 nucleotides: TGTGCCAGCAGCTTAGCGGGACTAGCGGGAAATCGGTTTACGGAGACCCAGTACTTC. It is translated as CASSLAGLAGNRFTETQYF. This chain joins TRBV7-9 and TRBJ2-5; 13 nucleotides agree with TRBD2. The CDR3 spans 19 residues. J lost 5 bases, V lost 0 bases, and 12 bases had no gene match. In germline, CDR1 is SEHNR, CDR2 FQNEAQ (reference sequence). The variable domain in full, with the rest retrieved from reference TRBV7-9 and TRBJ2-5, is DTGVSQNPRHKITKRGQNVTFRCDPISEHNRLYWYRQTLGQGPEFLTYFQNEAQLEKSRLLSDRFSAERPKGSFSTLEIQRTEQGDSAMYLCASSLAGLAGNRFTETQYFGPGTRLLVL.

The rearrangement joins TRBV14 to TRBJ2-7; 7 bases map to TRBD1. The CDR3 totals 15 residues. V shed 3 bases and J 5 bases; nucleotides not matched to a gene: 10. CDR1 is SGHDN and CDR2 is FVKESK in the germline V gene. CDR3 protein: CASSHRQGKFHEQYF. As DNA, the CDR3 is TGTGCCAGCAGCCACCGACAGGGAAAGTTCCACGAGCAGTACTTC.

The J gene is TRBJ1-6, the V gene TRBV6-5; no reliable D call. CDR1 is MNHEY and CDR2 is SVGAGI in the germline V gene. The CDR3 sequence is 15 residues long. V lost 2 bases, J lost 5 bases, and 10 bases lay in between. The CDR3 spells CASSYQIWDNSPLHF. The CDR3 DNA is TGTGCCAGCAGTTACCAAATCTGGGATAATTCACCCCTCCACTTT.

V usage is TRBV19 and J usage is TRBJ2-7; 11 bases are shared with TRBD2. The CDR3 is 19 residues long. The V gene end was trimmed by 4 bases and the J gene end by 2 bases; junction bases not matched to a gene: 16. Germline loops: CDR1 LNHDA, CDR2 SQIVND (reference sequence). The DNA for the CDR3 is TGTGCCAGTAGTAATGCAGCGACAAGAGTAGCGGGAGGGCCCTACGAGCAGTACTTC. Encoded protein: CASSNAATRVAGGPYEQYF.

The genes are TRBV5-4 and TRBJ2-7, with 13 bases identical to TRBD2. There are 16 residues in the CDR3. J was trimmed by 4 bases and V by 4 bases; bases with no gene match: 8. Germline loops: CDR1 SGHNT, CDR2 YYREEE (reference sequence). CDR3 coding DNA: TGTGCCAGCAGCCCGGCACCGGGACTAGCGGGATACGAGCAGTACTTC. Amino acids: CASSPAPGLAGYEQYF.

The rearrangement uses TRBV5-6 and TRBJ2-3, with TRBD1 as a possible D gene (6 bases). V lost 4 bases to trimming and J lost 0 bases, with 12 bases between them. This CDR3 is built from 15 residues. Per the germline V gene, CDR1 is SGHDT and CDR2 is YYEEEE. In nucleotides, the CDR3 is TGTGCCAGCAGCGGGGGCCAACCAAGCACAGATACGCAGTATTTT. Translation: CASSGGQPSTDTQYF.